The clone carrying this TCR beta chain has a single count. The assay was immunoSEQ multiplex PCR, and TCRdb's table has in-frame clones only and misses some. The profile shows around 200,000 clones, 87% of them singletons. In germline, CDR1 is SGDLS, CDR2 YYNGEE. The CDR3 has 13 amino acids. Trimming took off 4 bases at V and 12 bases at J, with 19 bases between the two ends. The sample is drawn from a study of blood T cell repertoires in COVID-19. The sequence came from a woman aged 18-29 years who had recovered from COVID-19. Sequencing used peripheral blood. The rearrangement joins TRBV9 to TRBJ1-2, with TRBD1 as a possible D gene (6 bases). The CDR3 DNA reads TGTGCCAGCAGCCCAGCTGGACAGCGTCCAGACACCTTC. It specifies CASSPAGQRPDTF.